This paragraph covers one TCR beta chain sequence. The entry originates in a study of blood T cell repertoires in COVID-19. Whole-study context: COVID-19 samples, acute and convalescent, were from the United States, Italy and Spain. Sample material is recorded as cDNA or gDNA derived from T cells, B-cell-depleted T cells, or PBMCs.

The junction had 4 bases not matched to a gene; V was cut back by 4 bases and J by 2 bases. The length of the CDR3 is 15 residues. CDR1 is MNHEY and CDR2 is SMNVEV in the germline V gene (reference sequence). Clinical histories supplied by participants themselves formed the basis of cohort assignment. In Cohort 3, a recovered donor had either two negative PCRs, clearance, or symptom resolution. Sequencing used immunoSEQ multiplex PCR; TCRdb keeps in-frame clones, though not all of them. In the table there are 250,000 to 300,000 clones, 80% to 90% of which are singletons. This sequence joins TRBV27 and TRBJ1-5; the match to TRBD1 covers 8 bases. This receptor was identified in a man between 40 and 49 years old who had recovered from COVID-19. Sequences were obtained from PBMCs or T cells enriched from blood (not recorded which). The CDR3 nucleotides read TGTGCCAGCAGTTACGCAGGGGGCGGCAATCAGCCCCAGCATTTT. The encoded protein is CASSYAGGGNQPQHF.